This T cell receptor beta chain was captured in a study of yellow fever vaccine responses in identical twins. Study findings and constraints: Reportedly, twins' vaccine T cell responses looked partly convergent and partly personalized.

Germline V lookup: CDR1 MGHRA, CDR2 YSYEKL. The CDR3 spans 15 residues. Trimming pared 0 bases from V and 4 bases from J, leaving 12 bases between. By sample fraction, this clonotype is hyperexpanded (1% or more). Its antigen remains unidentified. MiXCR, applied by TCRdb to the RT-PCR reads, yields one record per CDR3 protein. The sample holds around 140 distinct CDR3 sequences, roughly 61% seen once. The receptor comes from a woman aged 18-35 years who received the yellow fever vaccine. This rearrangement joins TRBV4-1 to TRBJ1-2; a weak D match, TRBD1 (5 bases). Sequenced here: T cells from blood (PBMCs), unsorted or a sorted subset (not recorded which), sampled before or after yellow fever vaccination (not recorded which). The CDR3 is CASSQDVGGAYGYTF. CDR3 sequence (DNA): TGCGCCAGCAGCCAAGACGTGGGGGGTGCCTATGGCTACACCTTC.